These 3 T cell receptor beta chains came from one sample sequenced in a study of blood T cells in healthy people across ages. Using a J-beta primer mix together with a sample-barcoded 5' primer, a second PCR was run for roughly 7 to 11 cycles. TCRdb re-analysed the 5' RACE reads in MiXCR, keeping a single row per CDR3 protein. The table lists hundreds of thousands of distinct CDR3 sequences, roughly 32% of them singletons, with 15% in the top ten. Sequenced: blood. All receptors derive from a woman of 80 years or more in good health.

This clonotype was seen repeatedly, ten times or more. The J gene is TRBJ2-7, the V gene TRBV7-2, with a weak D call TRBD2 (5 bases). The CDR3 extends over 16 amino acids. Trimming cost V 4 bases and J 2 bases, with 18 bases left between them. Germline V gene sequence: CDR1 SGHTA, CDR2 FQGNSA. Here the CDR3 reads CASSSGRGPSTYEQYF. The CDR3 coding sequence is TGTGCCAGCAGCTCCGGAAGAGGGCCATCTACCTACGAGCAGTACTTC.

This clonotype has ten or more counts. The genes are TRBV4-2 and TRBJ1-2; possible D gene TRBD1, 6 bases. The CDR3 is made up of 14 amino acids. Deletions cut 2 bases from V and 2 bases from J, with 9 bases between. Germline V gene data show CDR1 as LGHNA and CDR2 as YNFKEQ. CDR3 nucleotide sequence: TGTGCCAGCAGCCAAAGTACAGGGAACTATGGCTACACCTTC. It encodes CASSQSTGNYGYTF.

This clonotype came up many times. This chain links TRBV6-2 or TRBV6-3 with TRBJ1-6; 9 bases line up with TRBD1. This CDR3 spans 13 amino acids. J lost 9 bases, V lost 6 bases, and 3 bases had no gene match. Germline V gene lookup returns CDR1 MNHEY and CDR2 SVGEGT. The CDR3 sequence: CASSGTGSSPLHF. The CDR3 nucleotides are TGTGCCAGCAGCGGGACAGGGAGTTCACCCCTCCACTTT.